This TCR beta chain is from a study of T-cell reconstitution after alpha-beta-depleted transplantation in children listed by TCRdb under 2016. A note on the overall study: Using TCR repertoire profiling, the study followed T-cell immune reconstitution in a quantitative way in children after TCRalphabeta/CD19-depleted allogeneic hematopoietic cell transplantation. Findings and caveats that apply to the study as a whole: The high TCRbeta diversity at day 60 in some patients was ascribed to recipient T cells and intrathymic progenitors that had survived conditioning. Apparently early alphabetaT-cell count recovery about two months after transplant reportedly relied on only several hundred rapidly expanded clones derived from non-depleted graft cells. Over subsequent months, a decline in hyperexpanded clone frequencies was noted, and after one year, T-cell counts and TCRbeta diversity were mostly ascribed to newly produced T cells.

The sample's treatment or condition label is to be understood as: allogeneic hematopoietic cell transplantation with graft depleted of TCRalphabeta T cells and CD19 B cells. The children who served as transplant recipients had been given grafts of TCRalphabeta/CD19-depleted allogeneic hematopoietic cells. This clonotype has just one count. Its antigen is not yet known. One base away there is no much larger clone; base qualities are not given. The CDR3 sequence holds 17 residues, the cysteine and phenylalanine included. Only the CDR3 DNA stays, 51 bases, in frame from base 1. In the germline V gene (reference sequence), CDR1 corresponds to LNHNV and CDR2 to YYDKDF. Trimming at the junction amounts to 3 bases on V and 0 bases on J, and the germline ends lie 15 bases apart. The library was produced with PCR. Sequencer: Illumina HiSeq 2500. TCR libraries were prepared with molecular barcoding, using unique molecular identifiers to normalize TCRbeta repertoire quantification. TCRdb cleaned the public reads at Q25 with fastp, built clones with MiXCR and kept in-frame beta chains. Rows are unified per CDR3 protein, each entry keeping the most common DNA and genes. The sample profile shows a few hundred thousand distinct CDR3 sequences; 27% of them were found once. The ten largest clones take up around a third of the sample.

The chain joins TRBV15 to TRBJ2-1, and the D gene may be TRBD2, 6 bases matching. The clonotype comes from a boy in the first two years of life with Wiskott-Aldrich syndrome, due to receive a stem cell transplant. Material: PBMCs, obtained before TCRalphabeta/CD19-depleted stem cell transplant. CDR3 region: CATSSLREMSSYNEQFF. The nucleotide sequence reads TGTGCCACCAGCAGTCTCCGGGAGATGAGCTCCTACAATGAGCAGTTCTTC.